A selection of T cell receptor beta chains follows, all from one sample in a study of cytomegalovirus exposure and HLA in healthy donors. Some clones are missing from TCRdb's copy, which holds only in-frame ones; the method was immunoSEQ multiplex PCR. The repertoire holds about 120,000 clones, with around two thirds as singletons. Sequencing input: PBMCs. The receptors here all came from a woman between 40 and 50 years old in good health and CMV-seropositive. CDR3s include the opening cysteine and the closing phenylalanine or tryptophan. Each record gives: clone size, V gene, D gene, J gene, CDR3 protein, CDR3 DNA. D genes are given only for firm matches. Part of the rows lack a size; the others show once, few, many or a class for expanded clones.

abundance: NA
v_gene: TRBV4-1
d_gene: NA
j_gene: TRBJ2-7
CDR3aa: CASSLGAGTYYEQYF
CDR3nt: TGCGCCAGCAGCCTGGGGGCCGGGACCTACTACGAGCAGTACTTC

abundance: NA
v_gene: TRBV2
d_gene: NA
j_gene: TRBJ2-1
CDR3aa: CVSSTTPGFHSDNEQFF
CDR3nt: TGTGTCAGCAGCACCACTCCAGGGTTCCACTCGGACAATGAGCAGTTCTTC

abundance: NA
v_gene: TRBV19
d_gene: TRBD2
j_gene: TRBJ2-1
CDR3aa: CASSWRAGEANEQFF
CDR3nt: TGTGCCAGTAGTTGGAGGGCGGGAGAAGCCAATGAGCAGTTCTTC

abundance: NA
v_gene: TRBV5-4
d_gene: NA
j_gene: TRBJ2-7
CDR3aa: CASSSGTSTYSF
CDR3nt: TGTGCCAGCAGCTCCGGAACTAGCACCTATAGCTTC

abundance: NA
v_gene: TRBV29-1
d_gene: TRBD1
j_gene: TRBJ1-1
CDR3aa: CSAGTVLFDEAFF
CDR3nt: TGCAGCGCCGGGACAGTCCTTTTTGATGAAGCTTTCTTT

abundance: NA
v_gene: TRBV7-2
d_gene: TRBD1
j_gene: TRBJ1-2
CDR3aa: CASSFTRTGHGYTF
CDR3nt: TGTGCCAGCAGCTTTACCCGGACAGGGCATGGCTACACCTTC

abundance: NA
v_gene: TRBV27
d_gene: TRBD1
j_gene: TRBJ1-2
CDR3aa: CASRPIQGAGGYTF
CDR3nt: TGTGCCAGCAGGCCAATACAGGGGGCGGGTGGCTACACCTTC

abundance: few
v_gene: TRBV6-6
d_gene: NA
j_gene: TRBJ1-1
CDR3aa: CASSPDTEAFF
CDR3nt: TGTGCCAGCAGTCCAGACACTGAAGCTTTCTTT

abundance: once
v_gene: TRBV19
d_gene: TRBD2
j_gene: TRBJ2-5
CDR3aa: CASSAGGGLSQETQYF
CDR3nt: TGTGCCAGTAGTGCTGGGGGGGGACTTTCCCAAGAGACCCAGTACTTC

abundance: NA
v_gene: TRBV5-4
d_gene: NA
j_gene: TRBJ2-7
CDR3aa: CASSPDRYEQYF
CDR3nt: TGTGCCAGCAGCCCCGACAGATACGAGCAGTACTTC

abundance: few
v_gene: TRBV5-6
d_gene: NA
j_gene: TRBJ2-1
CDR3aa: CASSSDSPNEQFF
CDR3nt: TGTGCCAGCAGCTCAGACAGTCCCAATGAGCAGTTCTTC

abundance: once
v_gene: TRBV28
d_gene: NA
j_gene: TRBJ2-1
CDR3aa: CASSDYTSYNEQFF
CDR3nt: TGTGCCAGCAGTGACTATACATCCTACAATGAGCAGTTCTTC

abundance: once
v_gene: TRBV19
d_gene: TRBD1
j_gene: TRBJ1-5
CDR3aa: CASSIRTGGRNGNQPQHF
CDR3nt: TGTGCCAGTAGTATTCGGACAGGCGGTAGGAATGGCAATCAGCCCCAGCATTTT

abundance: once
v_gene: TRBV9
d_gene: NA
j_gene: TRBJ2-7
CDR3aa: CASSVSWGGPSTGVEQYF
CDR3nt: TGTGCCAGCAGCGTCTCCTGGGGGGGCCCCAGTACGGGTGTAGAGCAGTACTTC